This record concerns one TCR beta chain sequence. Sequencing used immunoSEQ multiplex PCR; TCRdb keeps in-frame clones, though not all of them. The sample carries about 150,000 clones, around nine tenths recorded once. CDR3 length equals 15 residues. Trimming shortened V by 3 bases and J by 4 bases, and 12 bases separated the two germline ends. The germline gives CDR1 LNHDA, CDR2 SQIVND (reference sequence). This record comes from a study of control samples from healthy donors and cancer patients. Source material: blood. J is TRBJ1-4 and V is TRBV19; D is ambiguous. The clonotype comes from a woman under 40 in good health. Here the CDR3 reads CASSILGRNNEKLFF. The CDR3, as DNA: TGTGCCAGTAGTATCCTCGGCAGGAATAATGAAAAACTGTTTTTT.